The clone carrying this T cell receptor (beta chain) was counted at least ten times. The data belong to a study of tumor-infiltrating lymphocytes in primary liver carcinoma. Blood RNA originated from unsorted whole blood, with germline DNA additionally extracted. With a constant-region primer, TCR beta cDNA was made from approximately 520 ng of total RNA. A slightly modified ARM-PCR protocol with three nested multiplex PCR rounds produced these TCR beta libraries. A C-beta reverse primer was combined with TRBV1-TRBV30 forward primers in the first two PCR rounds, and each round had about 10 cycles. Each CDR3 protein gets one entry after TCRdb re-called the multiplex PCR reads with MiXCR. The sample holds over 250,000 distinct CDR3 sequences, around three fifths seen once. Germline loops: CDR1 SGHNT, CDR2 YYREEE (reference sequence). Trimming removed 4 bases from V and 1 base from J; junction bases left unmatched: 2. CDR3 length equals 13 residues.

The clonotype was recovered from a woman in her twenties or thirties with primary liver carcinoma and hepatitis B virus infection. The chain is built from TRBV5-4 and TRBJ2-7, with 7 bases that match TRBD2. Sequencing input: peripheral blood. The CDR3 region has the DNA TGTGCCAGCAGCCGGGGACTATCCTACGAGCAGTACTTC. Its protein product is CASSRGLSYEQYF.